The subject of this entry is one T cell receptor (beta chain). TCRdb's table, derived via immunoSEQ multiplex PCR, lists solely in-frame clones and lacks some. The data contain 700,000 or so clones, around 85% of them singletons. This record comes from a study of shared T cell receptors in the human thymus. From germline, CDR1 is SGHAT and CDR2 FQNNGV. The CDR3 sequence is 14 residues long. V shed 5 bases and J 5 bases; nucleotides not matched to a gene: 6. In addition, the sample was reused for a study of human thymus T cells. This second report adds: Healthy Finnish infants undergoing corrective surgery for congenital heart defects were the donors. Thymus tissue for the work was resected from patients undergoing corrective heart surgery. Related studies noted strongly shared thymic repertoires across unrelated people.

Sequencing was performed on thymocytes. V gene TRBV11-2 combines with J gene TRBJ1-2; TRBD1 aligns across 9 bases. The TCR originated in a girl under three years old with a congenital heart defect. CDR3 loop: CASSGTGGQYGYTF. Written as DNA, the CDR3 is TGTGCCAGCAGCGGTACAGGGGGCCAGTATGGCTACACCTTC.